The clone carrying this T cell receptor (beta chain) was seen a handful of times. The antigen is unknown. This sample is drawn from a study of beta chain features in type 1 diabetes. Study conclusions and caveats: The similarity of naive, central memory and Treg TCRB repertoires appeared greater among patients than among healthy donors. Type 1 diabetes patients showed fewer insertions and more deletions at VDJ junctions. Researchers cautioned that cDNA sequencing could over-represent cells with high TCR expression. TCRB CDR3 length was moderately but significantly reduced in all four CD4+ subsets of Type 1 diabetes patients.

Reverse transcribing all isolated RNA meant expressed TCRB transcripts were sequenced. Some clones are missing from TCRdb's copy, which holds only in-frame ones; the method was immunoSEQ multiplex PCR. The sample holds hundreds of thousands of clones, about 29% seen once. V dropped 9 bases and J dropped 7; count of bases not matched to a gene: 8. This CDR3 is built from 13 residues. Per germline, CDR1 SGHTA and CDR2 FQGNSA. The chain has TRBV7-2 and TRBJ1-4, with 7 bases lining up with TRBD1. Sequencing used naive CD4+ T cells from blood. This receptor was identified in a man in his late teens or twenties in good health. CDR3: CASSAGGSEKLFF. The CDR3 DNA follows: TGTGCCAGTTCCGCAGGGGGAAGTGAAAAACTGTTTTTT.